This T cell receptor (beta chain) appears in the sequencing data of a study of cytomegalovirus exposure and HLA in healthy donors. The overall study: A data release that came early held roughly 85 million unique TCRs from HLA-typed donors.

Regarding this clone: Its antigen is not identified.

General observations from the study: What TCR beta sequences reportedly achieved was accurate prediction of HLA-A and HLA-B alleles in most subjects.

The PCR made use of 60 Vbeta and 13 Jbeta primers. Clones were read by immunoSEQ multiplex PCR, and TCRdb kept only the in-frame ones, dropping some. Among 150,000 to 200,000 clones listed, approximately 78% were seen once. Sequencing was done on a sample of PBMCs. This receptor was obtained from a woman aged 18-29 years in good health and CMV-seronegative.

The CDR3 loop reads CASSRMGGSSYEQYF. CDR3 coding DNA: TGTGCCAGCAGCCGAATGGGGGGGAGCTCCTACGAGCAGTACTTC. The chain links TRBV13 to TRBJ2-7; TRBD2 aligns across 7 bases. The CDR3 spans 15 residues. V shed 5 bases, J shed 0 bases, and the junction held 7 bases outside the gene matches. CDR1 is PRHDT and CDR2 is FYEKMQ in the germline V gene (reference sequence).